Below, 7 T cell receptor beta chains from the same sample are listed, as sequenced in a study of cytomegalovirus exposure and HLA in healthy donors (dated by TCRdb to the late 2010s). Library generation was performed with the immunoSEQ multiplex PCR assay. The clones in this table, taken by TCRdb from immuneACCESS, are in-frame only. Not every clone is retained; where verified, under half of the shortfall comes from an unresolved V gene, and the cause of the rest is unknown. Across this sample there are around 200,000 clones, with around 88% seen only once. The ten largest make up roughly 2.8% of the sample. Sequencing input: PBMCs. The source of these receptors is a woman aged 18-35 years in good health and CMV-seronegative.

The J gene is TRBJ2-1, the V gene TRBV27; 7 bases are shared with TRBD2. The V gene's germline CDR1 is MNHEY and CDR2 SMNVEV (reference sequence). The length of the CDR3 is 15 residues. V trimming: 5 bases; J trimming: 4 bases; junction bases outside the gene matches: 8. CDR3 protein: CASSPAGVSYNEQFF. The DNA for the CDR3 is TGTGCCAGCAGTCCGGCGGGGGTCAGTTACAATGAGCAGTTCTTC.

The chain has TRBV28 and TRBJ1-5; D may be TRBD1 (6 bases). The germline CDR1 and CDR2 sequences are MDHEN and SYDVKM. The V end lost 2 bases, the J end lost 0 bases, and 14 bases lay between the germline ends. This CDR3 has 17 residues. CDR3 nucleotides: TGTGCCAGCAGTTTAAGGACAGCGGGGTATAGCAATCAGCCCCAGCATTTT. Protein: CASSLRTAGYSNQPQHF.

This clone has a single count. This sequence joins TRBV28 and TRBJ2-7, with a weak D call TRBD2 (5 bases). Germline CDR1 and CDR2: MDHEN and SYDVKM. The CDR3 is 12 amino acids. V lost 5 bases to trimming and J lost 4 bases, with 9 bases between them. For the CDR3, the DNA is TGTGCCAGCAGTCCTCCGGGATACGAGCAGTACTTC. Protein: CASSPPGYEQYF. The variable domain in full, completed from reference TRBV28 and TRBJ2-7, reads DVKVTQSSRYLVKRTGEKVFLECVQDMDHENMFWYRQDPGLGLRLIYFSYDVKMKEKGDIPEGYSVSREKKERFSLILESASTNQTSMYLCASSPPGYEQYFGPGTRLTVT.

The CDR3 here is CASSQGLNQPQHF. The CDR3 DNA reads TGTGCCAGCAGCCAAGGACTCAATCAGCCCCAGCATTTT. V gene TRBV14 combines with J gene TRBJ1-5; no clear D gene. CDR1 is SGHDN and CDR2 is FVKESK in the germline V gene. V was pared by 1 base and J by 3 bases, with 4 bases between. The CDR3 spans 13 residues.

The chain uses TRBV30 and TRBJ1-1, with D tentatively TRBD1 (6 bases). This CDR3 comprises 13 residues. CDR1 and CDR2 from the germline V gene are GTSNPN and SVGIG (reference sequence). V was clipped by 7 bases and J by 5 bases, with 17 bases between them. The CDR3 region has the DNA TGTGCCTTAGGCCCCGGACAGTGGACTGAAGCTTTCTTT. This sequence encodes CALGPGQWTEAFF.

This chain joins TRBV27 and TRBJ2-1; weak D call: TRBD2 (5 bases). CDR3 length: 15 amino acids. Germline CDR1 and CDR2: MNHEY and SMNVEV (reference sequence). Between the trimmed V and J ends, which lost 3 bases and 2 bases, there was a span of 11 bases. CDR3 nucleotides: TGTGCCAGCAGTTTTGTAGGAGGAGCCTACAATGAGCAGTTCTTC. Its translation: CASSFVGGAYNEQFF.

The rearrangement links TRBV28 to TRBJ2-1; 9 nucleotides align to TRBD2. This CDR3 has 15 amino acids. In germline, CDR1 is MDHEN, CDR2 SYDVKM. Trimming took 4 bases from V and 3 from J; bases not matched to a gene: 4. In DNA, the CDR3 is TGTGCCAGCAGTTATCTGACTAGCGGCTACAATGAGCAGTTCTTC. This gives the protein CASSYLTSGYNEQFF.